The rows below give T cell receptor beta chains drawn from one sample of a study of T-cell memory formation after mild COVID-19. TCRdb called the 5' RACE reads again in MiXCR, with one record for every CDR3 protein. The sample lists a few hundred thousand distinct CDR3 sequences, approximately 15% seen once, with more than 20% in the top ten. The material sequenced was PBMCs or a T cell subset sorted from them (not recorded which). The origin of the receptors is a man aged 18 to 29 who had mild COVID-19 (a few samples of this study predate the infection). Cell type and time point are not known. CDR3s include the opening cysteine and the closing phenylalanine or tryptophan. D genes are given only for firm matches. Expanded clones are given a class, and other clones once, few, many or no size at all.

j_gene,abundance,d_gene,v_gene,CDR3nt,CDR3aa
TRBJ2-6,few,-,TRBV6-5,TGTGCCAGCAGCCTCACACACCCAGGGAACGTCCTGACTTTC,CASSLTHPGNVLTF
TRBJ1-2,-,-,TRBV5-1,TGCGCCAGCAGCCTCGGGACAAGGCGCGGTGGCTACACCTTC,CASSLGTRRGGYTF
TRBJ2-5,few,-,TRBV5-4,TGTGCCAGCAGGGCGGGGTGGAGTAACCAAGAGACCCAGTACTTC,CASRAGWSNQETQYF
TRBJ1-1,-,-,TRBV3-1,TGTGCCAGCAGCCCCATCGCTTCCGGGACAATCGCTTTCTTT,CASSPIASGTIAFF
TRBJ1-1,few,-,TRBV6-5,TGTGCCAGCAGTTACTCATGGAACACTGAAGCTTTCTTT,CASSYSWNTEAFF
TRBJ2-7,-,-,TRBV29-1,TGCAGCGTTGAAATGCAGCGCCCCTACGAGCAGTACTTC,CSVEMQRPYEQYF
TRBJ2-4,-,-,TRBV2,TGTGCCAGCAGCCCGGGGGTGGCCAAAAACATTCAGTACTTC,CASSPGVAKNIQYF
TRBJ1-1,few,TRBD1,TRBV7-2,TGTGCCAGCAGCTCCGGGACAGCGATTGAAGCTTTCTTT,CASSSGTAIEAFF
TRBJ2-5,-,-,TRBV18,TGTGCCAGCTCACCTCGGGTGGTCCAAGAGACCCAGTACTTC,CASSPRVVQETQYF
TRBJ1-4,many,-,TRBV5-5,TGTGCCAGCAGCTTAGTAGGGGAAAAACTGTTTTTT,CASSLVGEKLFF
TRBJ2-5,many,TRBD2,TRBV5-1,TGCGCCAGCAGCTCGACTAGCGGTGCGGAGACCCAGTACTTC,CASSSTSGAETQYF
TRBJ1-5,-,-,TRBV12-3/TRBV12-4,TGTGCCAGCAGTGTGGGGTCCGTACAGGGTAATCAGCCCCAGCATTTT,CASSVGSVQGNQPQHF
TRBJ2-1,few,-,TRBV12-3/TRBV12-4,TGTGCCAGCAGTCGAGGGGACGGCCCCTACAATGAGCAGTTCTTC,CASSRGDGPYNEQFF
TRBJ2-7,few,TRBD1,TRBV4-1,TGCGCCAGCAGGGCCGCAGGGGGCTTCGAGCAGTACTTC,CASRAAGGFEQYF
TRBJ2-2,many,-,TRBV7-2,TGTGCCAGCACCCCATCGGGGGACACCGGGGAGCTGTTTTTT,CASTPSGDTGELFF
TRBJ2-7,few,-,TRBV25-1,TGTGCCAGCAGTTGGCAAGACTACGAGCAGTACTTC,CASSWQDYEQYF
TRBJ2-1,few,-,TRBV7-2,TGTGCCCCCACTGTCCAGGGTGAGCAGTTCTTC,CAPTVQGEQFF
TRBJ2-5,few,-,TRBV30,TGTGCCTGGAGCGCACGGATCCAAGAGACCCAGTACTTC,CAWSARIQETQYF
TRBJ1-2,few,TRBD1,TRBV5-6,TGTGCCAGCAGCTTGGGGACAGGGTGGTATGGTGGCTACACCTTC,CASSLGTGWYGGYTF
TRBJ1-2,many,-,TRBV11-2,TGTGCCAGCACCTACACGTCCGTAGAGGCCTATGGCTACACCTTC,CASTYTSVEAYGYTF
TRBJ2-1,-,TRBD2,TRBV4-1,TGCGCCAGCAGCTCCCTGCGGGGGTCAAGCAATGAGCAGTTCTTC,CASSSLRGSSNEQFF
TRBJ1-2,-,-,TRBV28,TGTGCCAGCAGTCTCGGGGTTTTTGCTGGCTACACCTTC,CASSLGVFAGYTF
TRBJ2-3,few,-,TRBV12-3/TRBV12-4,TGTGCCAGCGACTCCTCGAGGGGGGACCGGGCGGGCCCGACAGATACGCAGTATTTT,CASDSSRGDRAGPTDTQYF
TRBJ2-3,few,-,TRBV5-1,TGCGCCAGCAGCTTGAGGTCAGCTACAGATACGCAGTATTTT,CASSLRSATDTQYF
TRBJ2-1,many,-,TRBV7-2,TGTGCCAGCAGCTTTCATAACGAGGGTGAGCAGTTCTTC,CASSFHNEGEQFF
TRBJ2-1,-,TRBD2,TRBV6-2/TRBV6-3,TGTGCCAGCAGACGACTAGCGGGGACCTCCTCCTACAATGAGCAGTTCTTC,CASRRLAGTSSYNEQFF
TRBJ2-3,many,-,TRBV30,TGTGCCTGGAGTCGGGGTATGACAGATACGCAGTATTTT,CAWSRGMTDTQYF
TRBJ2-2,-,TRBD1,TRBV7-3,TGTGCCAGCAGCCCCGGGACAGGGCACACCGGGGAGCTGTTTTTT,CASSPGTGHTGELFF
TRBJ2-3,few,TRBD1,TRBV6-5,TGTGCCAGCAGTTACCGAGGACAGGGGGCCCACACAGATACGCAGTATTTT,CASSYRGQGAHTDTQYF
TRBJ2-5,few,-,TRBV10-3,TGTGCCATCAGTGAGACTAGCCTGGGAGAGACCCAGTACTTC,CAISETSLGETQYF
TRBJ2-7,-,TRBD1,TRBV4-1,TGCGCCAGCAGCCGACCGGGACAGGGGGACTACGAGCAGTACTTC,CASSRPGQGDYEQYF
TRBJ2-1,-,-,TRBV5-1,TGCGCCAGCAGCTTGGACAGCGGTCTCGTCAATGAGCAGTTCTTC,CASSLDSGLVNEQFF
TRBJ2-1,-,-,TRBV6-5,TGTGCCAGCAGTTACTCGACGGTAAATGAGCAGTTCTTC,CASSYSTVNEQFF
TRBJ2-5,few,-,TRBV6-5,TGTGCCAGCAGTTACTCAGGGTTAGAGACCCAGTACTTC,CASSYSGLETQYF
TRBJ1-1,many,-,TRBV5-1,TGCGCCAGCACCCTTCGGGAGAACACTGAAGCTTTCTTT,CASTLRENTEAFF
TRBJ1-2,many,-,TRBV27,TGTGCCAGCAGTCCTACAGGGAGAGGCTACACCTTC,CASSPTGRGYTF
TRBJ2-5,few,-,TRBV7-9,TGTGCCAGCAGCTTATGGAAGACCCAGTACTTC,CASSLWKTQYF
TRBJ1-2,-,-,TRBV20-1,TGCAGTGCGGATCCTCGCCAGGGAGACTATGGCTACACCTTC,CSADPRQGDYGYTF
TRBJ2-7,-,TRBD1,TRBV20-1,TGCAGTGCTAGTATCAGGGGGCCCTACGAGCAGTACTTC,CSASIRGPYEQYF
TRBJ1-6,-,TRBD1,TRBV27,TGTGCCAGCAGTTTCCTATCGACAGGGGCGCCACCTTCACCCCTCCACTTT,CASSFLSTGAPPSPLHF
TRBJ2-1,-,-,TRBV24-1,TGTGCCACCAGTGATTTATGGCTAGCGCCTGAGCAGTTCTTC,CATSDLWLAPEQFF
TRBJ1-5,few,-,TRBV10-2,TGCGCCGTCAAACAGGGTCTAAGGGATCAGCCCCAGCATTTT,CAVKQGLRDQPQHF
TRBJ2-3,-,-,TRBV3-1,TGTGCCAGCAGCCAAGACGGGGCAGGGGTGGATACGCAGTATTTT,CASSQDGAGVDTQYF
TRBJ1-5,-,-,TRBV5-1,TGCGCCAGCAGCTTGGGAATACAGGGTAATCAGCCCCAGCATTTT,CASSLGIQGNQPQHF
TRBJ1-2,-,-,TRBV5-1,TGCGCCAGCAGTGAGGGCGTGACCACCTATGGCTACACCTTC,CASSEGVTTYGYTF
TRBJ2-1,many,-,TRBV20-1,TGCAGTGCTAGAGGATTGCGGGCTAACAATGAGCAGTTCTTC,CSARGLRANNEQFF
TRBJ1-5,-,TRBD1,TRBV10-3,TGTGCCATCAGGGGACAGGGACTAAATCAGCCCCAGCATTTT,CAIRGQGLNQPQHF
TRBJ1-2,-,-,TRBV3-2,TGTGCCAGCAGCCAAAAGGGTCGGGGCATTGGCTACACCTTC,CASSQKGRGIGYTF
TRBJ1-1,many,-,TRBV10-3,TGTGCCATCCAAGGCCCGACAGGCACTGAAGCTTTCTTT,CAIQGPTGTEAFF
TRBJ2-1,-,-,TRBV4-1,TGCGCCAGCAGCCATATTGGACTTTTTAATGAGCAGTTCTTC,CASSHIGLFNEQFF
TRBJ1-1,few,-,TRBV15,TGTGCCACCAGTAGGTTGAACACTGAAGCTTTCTTT,CATSRLNTEAFF